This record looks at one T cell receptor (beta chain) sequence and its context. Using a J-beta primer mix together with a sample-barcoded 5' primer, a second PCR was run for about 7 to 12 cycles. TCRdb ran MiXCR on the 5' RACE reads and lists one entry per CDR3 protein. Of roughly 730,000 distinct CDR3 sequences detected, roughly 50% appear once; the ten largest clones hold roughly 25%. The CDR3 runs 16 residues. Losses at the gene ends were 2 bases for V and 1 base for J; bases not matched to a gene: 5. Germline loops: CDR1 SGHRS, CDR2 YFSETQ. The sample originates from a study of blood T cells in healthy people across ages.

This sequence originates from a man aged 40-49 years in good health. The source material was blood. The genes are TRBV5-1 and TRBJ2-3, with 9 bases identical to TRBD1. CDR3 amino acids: CASSLVTGGGTDTQYF. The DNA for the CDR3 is TGCGCCAGCAGCTTAGTGACAGGGGGTGGCACAGATACGCAGTATTTT.